The clone carrying this TCR beta chain was detected many times. Its specificity is not known. The data belong to a study of regulatory T cells in long-lasting Graves disease. Across the whole study: Patients met the persistent Graves' disease definition after over 5 years of antithyroid drugs with positive TSH receptor antibodies. Study-wide points: Small sample size may have lowered accuracy. When disease was persistent, TRBV28, TRBJ1-2 and TRBJ2-5 were the favored segments. Newly diagnosed Graves' patients exceeded persistent ones in TCR diversity.

Building the TCR beta libraries relied on iRepertoire HTBI primers, and CDR3 regions underwent Arm-PCR. In TCRdb, the multiplex PCR reads were re-called with MiXCR into one record per CDR3 protein. This table holds 450,000 or so distinct CDR3 sequences, about 22% found once. Described time point: persistent/refractory GD, antithyroid drugs over 5 years with positive TRAb. After RNA was extracted from PBMCs, the TCR library was made from it. J was trimmed by 6 bases and V by 1 base; bases with no gene match: 3. The germline V gene has CDR1 SGHTA and CDR2 FQGNSA. The CDR3 consists of 17 residues. This chain uses TRBV7-2 with TRBJ2-4; 16 positions agree with TRBD2. This receptor was obtained from a female donor with Graves disease. The source material was peripheral blood mononuclear cells (PBMCs), sampled when the disease was refractory, from a patient treated with antithyroid drugs. Here the CDR3 reads CASSLEGTSGRVNIQYF. CDR3 DNA sequence: TGTGCCAGCAGCTTAGAAGGGACTAGCGGGAGGGTAAACATTCAGTACTTC.